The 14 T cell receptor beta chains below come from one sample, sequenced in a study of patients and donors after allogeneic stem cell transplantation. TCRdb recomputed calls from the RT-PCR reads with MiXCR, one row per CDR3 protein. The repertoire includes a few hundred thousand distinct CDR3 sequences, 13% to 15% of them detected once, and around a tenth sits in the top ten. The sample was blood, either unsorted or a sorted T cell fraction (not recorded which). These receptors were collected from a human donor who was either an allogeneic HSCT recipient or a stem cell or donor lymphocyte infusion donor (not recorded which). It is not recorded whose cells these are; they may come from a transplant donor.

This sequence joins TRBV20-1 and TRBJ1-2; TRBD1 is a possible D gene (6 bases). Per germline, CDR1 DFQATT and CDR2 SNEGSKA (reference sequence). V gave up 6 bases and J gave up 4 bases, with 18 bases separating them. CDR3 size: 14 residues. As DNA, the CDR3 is TGCAGTGCGGCGACGGCGGGGGGCTTCTATGGCTACACCTTC. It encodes CSAATAGGFYGYTF.

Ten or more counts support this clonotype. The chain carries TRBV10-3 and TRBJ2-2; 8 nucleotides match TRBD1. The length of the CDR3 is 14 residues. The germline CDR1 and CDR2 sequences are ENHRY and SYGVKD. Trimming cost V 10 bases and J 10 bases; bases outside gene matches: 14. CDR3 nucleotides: TGTGCCACAGGAGGACAGGGCAGATCTTCGGAGCTGTTTTTT. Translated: CATGGQGRSSELFF.

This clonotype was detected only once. The CDR3 DNA reads as TGTGCCACCAGTGCCCGGGCGGGGGCAGACACCGGGGAGCTGTTTTTT. Translation gives CATSARAGADTGELFF. V and J are TRBV24-1 and TRBJ2-2, with D possibly being TRBD2 (7 bases). Trimming took off 5 bases at V and 3 bases at J, with 15 bases between the two ends. Germline CDR1 reads KGHDR; CDR2 reads SFDVKD. This CDR3 is 16 amino acids long.

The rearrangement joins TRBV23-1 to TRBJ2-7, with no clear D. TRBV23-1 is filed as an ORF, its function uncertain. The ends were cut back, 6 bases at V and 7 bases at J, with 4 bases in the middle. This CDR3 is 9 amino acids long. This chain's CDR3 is CASRGEQYF. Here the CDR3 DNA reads TGCGCCAGCAGGGGAGAGCAGTACTTC.

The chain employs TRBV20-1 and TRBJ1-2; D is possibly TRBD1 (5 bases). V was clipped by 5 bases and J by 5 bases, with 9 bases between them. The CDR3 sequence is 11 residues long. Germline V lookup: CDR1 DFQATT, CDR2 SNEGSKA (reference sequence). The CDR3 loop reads CSAPGLYGYTF. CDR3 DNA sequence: TGCAGTGCTCCGGGGCTTTATGGCTACACCTTC.

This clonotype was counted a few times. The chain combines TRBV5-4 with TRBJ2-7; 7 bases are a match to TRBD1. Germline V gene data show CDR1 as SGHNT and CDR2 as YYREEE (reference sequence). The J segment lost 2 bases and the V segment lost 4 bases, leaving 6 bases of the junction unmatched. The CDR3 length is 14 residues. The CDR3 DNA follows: TGTGCCAGCAGCCGGACAGGTCTTGCCTACGAGCAGTACTTC. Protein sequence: CASSRTGLAYEQYF.

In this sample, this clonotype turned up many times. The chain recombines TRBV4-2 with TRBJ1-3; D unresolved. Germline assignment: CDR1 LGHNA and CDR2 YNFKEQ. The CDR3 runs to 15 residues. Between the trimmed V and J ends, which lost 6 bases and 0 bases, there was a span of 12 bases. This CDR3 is CASRLNGDSGNTIYF. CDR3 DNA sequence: TGTGCCAGCAGGCTAAACGGGGACTCTGGAAACACCATATATTTT.

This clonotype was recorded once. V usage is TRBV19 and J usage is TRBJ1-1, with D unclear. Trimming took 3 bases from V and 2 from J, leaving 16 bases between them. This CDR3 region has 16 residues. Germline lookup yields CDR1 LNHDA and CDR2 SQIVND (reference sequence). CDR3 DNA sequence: TGTGCCAGTAGTATGGGTTCCGATGGGGTAAACACTGAAGCTTTCTTT. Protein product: CASSMGSDGVNTEAFF.

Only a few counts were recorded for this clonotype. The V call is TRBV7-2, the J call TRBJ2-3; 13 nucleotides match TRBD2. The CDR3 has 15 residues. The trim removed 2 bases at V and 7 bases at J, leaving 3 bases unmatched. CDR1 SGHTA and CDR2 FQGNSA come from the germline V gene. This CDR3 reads CASSLTSGRENTQYF. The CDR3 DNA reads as TGTGCCAGCAGCTTAACTAGCGGGAGGGAAAATACGCAGTATTTT.

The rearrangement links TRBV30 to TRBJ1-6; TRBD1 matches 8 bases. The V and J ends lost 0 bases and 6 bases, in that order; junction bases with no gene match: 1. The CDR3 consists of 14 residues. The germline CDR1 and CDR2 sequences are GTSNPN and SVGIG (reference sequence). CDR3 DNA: TGTGCCTGGAGTGTAGGACAGGGTAATTCACCCCTCCACTTT. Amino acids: CAWSVGQGNSPLHF.

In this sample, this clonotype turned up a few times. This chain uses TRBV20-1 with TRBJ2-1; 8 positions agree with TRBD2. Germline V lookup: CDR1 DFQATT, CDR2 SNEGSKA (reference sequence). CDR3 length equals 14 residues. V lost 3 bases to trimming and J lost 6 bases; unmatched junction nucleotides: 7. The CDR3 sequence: CSARVGGAGNEQFF. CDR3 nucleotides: TGCAGTGCTAGGGTCGGGGGGGCTGGCAATGAGCAGTTCTTC.

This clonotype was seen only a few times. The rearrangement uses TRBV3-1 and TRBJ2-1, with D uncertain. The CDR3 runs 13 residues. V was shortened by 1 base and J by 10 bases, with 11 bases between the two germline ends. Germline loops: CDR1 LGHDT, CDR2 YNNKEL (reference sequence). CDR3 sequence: CASSQAGAKEQFF. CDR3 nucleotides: TGTGCCAGCAGCCAAGCCGGAGCTAAGGAGCAGTTCTTC.

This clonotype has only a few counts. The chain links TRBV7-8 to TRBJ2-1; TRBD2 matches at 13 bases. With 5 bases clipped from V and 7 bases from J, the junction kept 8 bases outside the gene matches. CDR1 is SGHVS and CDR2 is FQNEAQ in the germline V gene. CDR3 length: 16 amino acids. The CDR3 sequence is CASSARLAGGGNEQFF. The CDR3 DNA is TGTGCCAGCAGCGCCCGACTAGCGGGGGGAGGTAATGAGCAGTTCTTC.

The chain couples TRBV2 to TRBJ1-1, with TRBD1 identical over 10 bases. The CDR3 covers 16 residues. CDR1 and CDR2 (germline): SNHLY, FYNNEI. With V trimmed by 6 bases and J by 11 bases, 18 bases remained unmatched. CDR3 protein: CASRVTGGVRFDRAFF. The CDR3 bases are TGTGCCAGCAGGGTGACAGGGGGCGTAAGATTTGATAGGGCTTTCTTT.